Listed here is a single T cell receptor beta chain. This sample stems from a study of blood T cell repertoires in COVID-19. Turning to the study itself: Specimens from acute and convalescent COVID-19 originated in the United States, Italy and Spain. The cDNA or gDNA used as material had been derived from T cells, B-cell-depleted T cells, or PBMCs.

With 9 bases removed from V and 6 bases from J, the gap between germline ends came to 16 bases. This CDR3 is 14 amino acids long. Germline V CDR1 and CDR2: SGHNT, YYREEE (reference sequence). Authors' data handling: Estimates of nucleated cell counts were drawn from the amplification of reference gene primers. TCRdb's copy holds only in-frame clones and misses some; the assay was immunoSEQ multiplex PCR. V and J calls and clone size are copied from that table; D and trimming were computed from the DNA. This sample has about 99,000 clones, with approximately 84% found just once. This sequence was found in a human donor in a cohort sampled during active COVID-19. The sample consisted of peripheral blood. The chain links TRBV5-4 to TRBJ1-6; no definite D call. The CDR3 protein is CATGPRTSNSPLHF. In DNA form, the CDR3 reads TGTGCCACCGGACCGCGGACTAGTAATTCACCCCTCCACTTT.